These 22 T cell receptor beta chains originate from one sample sequenced in a study of T-cell memory formation after mild COVID-19. TCRdb analysed the 5' RACE reads with MiXCR anew, one entry per CDR3 protein. The sample lists 450,000 to 700,000 distinct CDR3 sequences, under 20% occurring once. The sequencing sample was made of PBMCs or a T cell subset sorted from them (not recorded which). These receptors were collected from an adult woman who had mild COVID-19 (a few samples of this study predate the infection). Cell type and time point are not known.

The chain uses TRBV4-2 and TRBJ1-1, with unresolved D. CDR1 is LGHNA, CDR2 YNFKEQ, per germline. The CDR3 totals 16 residues. Trimming took off 1 base at V and 0 bases at J, with 12 bases between the two ends. The CDR3 is CASSQGTNIMNTEAFF. DNA for the CDR3: TGTGCCAGCAGCCAAGGTACTAATATTATGAACACTGAAGCTTTCTTT.

This chain links TRBV5-4 with TRBJ1-2; 7 bases map to TRBD1. In germline, CDR1 is SGHNT, CDR2 YYREEE (reference sequence). V gave up 1 base and J gave up 8 bases; unmatched junction bases: 2. The CDR3 totals 12 residues. CDR3 in amino acids: CASSLNRGGYTF. As DNA, the CDR3 is TGTGCCAGCAGCTTGAACAGGGGAGGCTACACCTTC.

This clonotype was seen a handful of times. The chain combines TRBV9 with TRBJ2-2; D not certain. Per the germline V gene, CDR1 is SGDLS and CDR2 is YYNGEE. V dropped 2 bases and J dropped 6 bases, with 5 bases sitting between them. This CDR3 has 12 residues. This chain's CDR3 is CASSVDAGELFF. CDR3 sequence (DNA): TGTGCCAGCAGCGTTGATGCCGGGGAGCTGTTTTTT.

This clonotype was detected a few times. The chain couples TRBV7-8 to TRBJ1-4, with 8 bases aligning to TRBD1. The CDR3 contains 15 residues. The V gene end was trimmed by 2 bases and the J gene end by 13 bases; junction bases not matched to a gene: 12. The germline gives CDR1 SGHVS, CDR2 FQNEAQ. The DNA of the CDR3 is TGTGCCAGCAGCTTAAACTCCGGGACAGGCTCCCGACTGTTTTTT. Translation: CASSLNSGTGSRLFF.

This clonotype was counted ten times or more. This chain uses TRBV24-1 with TRBJ2-4, with TRBD1 matching 10 bases. V lost 3 bases to trimming and J lost 8 bases; unmatched junction nucleotides: 3. The CDR3 totals 14 residues. Germline CDR1 and CDR2: KGHDR and SFDVKD. CDR3: CATSDHGQGDIQYF. The CDR3 DNA reads as TGTGCCACCAGTGATCACGGACAGGGGGACATTCAGTACTTC.

This clonotype was counted a few times. V and J are TRBV12-3 or TRBV12-4 and TRBJ2-7; 16 nucleotides align to TRBD2. J gave up 7 bases and V 5 bases, and 17 bases lay outside the gene matches. The CDR3 has 19 residues. The CDR3 loop is CASSKEGLAGGAGWGEQYF. The DNA of the CDR3 is TGTGCCAGCAGTAAAGAGGGACTAGCGGGAGGGGCCGGATGGGGGGAGCAGTACTTC.

The chain recombines TRBV19 with TRBJ2-6; D is undetermined. Germline CDR1 is LNHDA and CDR2 is SQIVND (reference sequence). Between the trimmed V and J ends, which lost 3 bases and 2 bases, there was a span of 8 bases. This CDR3 has 15 residues. The CDR3 region is CASSISRAGANVLTF. CDR3 in DNA: TGTGCCAGTAGTATTAGTAGGGCTGGGGCCAACGTCCTGACTTTC. Full variable domain (remainder filled in from reference TRBV19 and TRBJ2-6): DGGITQSPKYLFRKEGQNVTLSCEQNLNHDAMYWYRQDPGQGLRLIYYSQIVNDFQKGDIAEGYSVSREKKESFPLTVTSAQKNPTAFYLCASSISRAGANVLTFGAGSRLTVL.

The chain joins TRBV15 to TRBJ2-5; D gene uncertain. Per the germline V gene, CDR1 is LNHNV and CDR2 is YYDKDF (reference sequence). Deletions cut 4 bases from V and 5 bases from J, with 8 bases between. The CDR3 is made up of 12 amino acids. The CDR3 nucleotides read TGTGCCACCAGCAAAGACGTGGAGACCCAGTACTTC. Translated: CATSKDVETQYF.

This clonotype was detected ten times or more. V usage is TRBV5-1 and J usage is TRBJ2-2; D is unclear. Germline-derived CDR1 and CDR2 are SGHRS and YFSETQ. This CDR3 spans 14 amino acids. The V end was cut by 1 base, the J end by 5 bases, with 9 bases between. The CDR3 DNA reads as TGCGCCAGCAGCTTGAGGTGGGATACCGGGGAGCTGTTTTTT. It encodes CASSLRWDTGELFF.

V and J are TRBV6-6 and TRBJ1-2, with D possibly TRBD1 on 5 matching bases. CDR1 MNHNY and CDR2 SVGAGI come from the germline V gene (reference sequence). The CDR3 is made up of 15 amino acids. V was shortened by 5 bases and J by 8 bases, with 21 bases between the two germline ends. In DNA, the CDR3 is TGTGCCAGCAGTGGACCGGGACCCAAACTACCGGGCTACACCTTC. It codes for CASSGPGPKLPGYTF.

This clonotype was observed a handful of times. The DNA for the CDR3 is TGTGCCAGCAGCTTGGCCAGGTTGCCCACCTACGAGCAGTACTTC. Translating it yields CASSLARLPTYEQYF. The V call is TRBV5-6, the J call TRBJ2-7; no firm D call. CDR3 size: 15 residues. Trimming shortened V by 0 bases and J by 2 bases, and 12 bases separated the two germline ends. CDR1 is SGHDT and CDR2 is YYEEEE in the germline V gene.

The chain uses TRBV7-9 and TRBJ1-1, with TRBD1 matching 9 bases. The CDR3 loop spans 13 amino acids. V shed 5 bases and J 8 bases; nucleotides not matched to a gene: 6. The germline CDR1 and CDR2 sequences are SEHNR and FQNEAQ (reference sequence). In DNA, the CDR3 is TGTGCCAGCAGCCTCCGGGACAGGGACGAAGCTTTCTTT. This sequence encodes CASSLRDRDEAFF.

V gene TRBV24-1 combines with J gene TRBJ1-5; 9 nucleotides align to TRBD1. The CDR3 consists of 17 residues. Germline loops: CDR1 KGHDR, CDR2 SFDVKD. V lost 7 bases and J lost 5; bases outside the gene matches: 14. The CDR3 DNA follows: TGTGCCACCAGAGAGGGGACAGGGTTGGTCCAAGATCAGCCCCAGCATTTT. Its protein product is CATREGTGLVQDQPQHF.

This clonotype occurred a few times. The chain joins TRBV12-3 or TRBV12-4 to TRBJ1-2; D perhaps matches TRBD1 (5 bases). Trimming shortened V by 3 bases and J by 3 bases, and 14 bases separated the two germline ends. This CDR3 has 15 amino acids. The CDR3 loop reads CASSFTYPRDYGYTF. CDR3 DNA: TGTGCCAGCAGTTTTACCTACCCCAGGGACTATGGCTACACCTTC.

The genes are TRBV7-2 and TRBJ2-3, with 15 bases identical to TRBD2. Germline CDR1 reads SGHTA; CDR2 reads FQGNSA. The CDR3 runs to 18 residues. J gave up 0 bases and V 5 bases, and 6 bases lay outside the gene matches. The chain's CDR3 is CASSPRGTSGRSTDTQYF. DNA for the CDR3: TGTGCCAGCAGCCCGCGCGGGACTAGCGGGAGGAGCACAGATACGCAGTATTTT. The complete variable domain, with remaining parts taken from reference TRBV7-2 and TRBJ2-3, reads GAGVSQSPSNKVTEKGKDVELRCDPISGHTALYWYRQSLGQGLEFLIYFQGNSAPDKSGLPSDRFSAERTGGSVSTLTIQRTQQEDSAVYLCASSPRGTSGRSTDTQYFGPGTRLTVL.

This clonotype was seen a few times. The rearrangement uses TRBV4-1 and TRBJ2-1; D is uncertain. CDR3 size: 13 residues. Deletions cut 0 bases from V and 6 bases from J, with 6 bases between. CDR1 is MGHRA and CDR2 is YSYEKL in the germline V gene. CDR3: CASSQDGRNEQFF. The CDR3 DNA reads TGCGCCAGCAGCCAAGATGGACGCAATGAGCAGTTCTTC.

The chain carries TRBV29-1 and TRBJ2-3, with 9 nucleotides matching TRBD1. Germline assignment: CDR1 SQVTM and CDR2 ANQGSEA. CDR3 length: 14 residues. Trimming at V came to 4 bases and at J to 5 bases, leaving 7 bases not matched to a gene. CDR3 in DNA: TGCAGCGTTGGCGGGGGACAGGGTATAGATACGCAGTATTTT. Amino acids: CSVGGGQGIDTQYF.

This clonotype turned up a few times. This sequence joins TRBV20-1 and TRBJ2-4, with TRBD2 matching over 8 bases. The V gene's germline CDR1 is DFQATT and CDR2 SNEGSKA (reference sequence). The CDR3 has 17 residues. V was clipped by 6 bases and J by 1 base; unmatched bases: 14. The CDR3, as DNA: TGCAGTGCCGTGTGGACAATTAGCGGGATTGCCAAAAACATTCAGTACTTC. Its protein product is CSAVWTISGIAKNIQYF.

The chain employs TRBV10-3 and TRBJ1-5; D not resolved. CDR1 and CDR2 from the germline V gene are ENHRY and SYGVKD. The ends were cut back, 8 bases at V and 0 bases at J, with 8 bases in the middle. The CDR3 spans 13 residues. CDR3 bases: TGTGCCATCGGAGGATATAGCAATCAGCCCCAGCATTTT. It translates to CAIGGYSNQPQHF.

This clonotype was observed a handful of times. The gene calls are TRBV6-5 and TRBJ2-7, with a weak D call TRBD1 (5 bases). This CDR3 comprises 15 residues. In germline, CDR1 is MNHEY, CDR2 SVGAGI. V was cut by 2 bases and J by 0 bases, with 11 bases left in between. This CDR3 reads CASSYTGHSSYEQYF. CDR3 nucleotide sequence: TGTGCCAGCAGTTACACCGGACACAGCTCCTACGAGCAGTACTTC.

The rearrangement joins TRBV20-1 to TRBJ2-7; 9 bases are shared with TRBD1. The trim removed 6 bases at V and 5 bases at J, leaving 8 bases unmatched. CDR1 is DFQATT and CDR2 is SNEGSKA in the germline V gene (reference sequence). The CDR3 loop spans 13 amino acids. CDR3 bases: TGCAGTGCCTTCCGGGACAGGGTAAACGAGCAGTACTTC. It translates to CSAFRDRVNEQYF.

V usage is TRBV5-5 and J usage is TRBJ2-3; possible D gene TRBD1, 5 bases. The CDR3 totals 15 residues. The germline V gene has CDR1 SGHKS and CDR2 YYEKEE (reference sequence). V dropped 0 bases and J dropped 4 bases, with 12 bases sitting between them. Here the CDR3 reads CASSLETLRADTQYF. CDR3 nucleotides: TGTGCCAGCAGCTTGGAAACCCTCAGGGCAGATACGCAGTATTTT.